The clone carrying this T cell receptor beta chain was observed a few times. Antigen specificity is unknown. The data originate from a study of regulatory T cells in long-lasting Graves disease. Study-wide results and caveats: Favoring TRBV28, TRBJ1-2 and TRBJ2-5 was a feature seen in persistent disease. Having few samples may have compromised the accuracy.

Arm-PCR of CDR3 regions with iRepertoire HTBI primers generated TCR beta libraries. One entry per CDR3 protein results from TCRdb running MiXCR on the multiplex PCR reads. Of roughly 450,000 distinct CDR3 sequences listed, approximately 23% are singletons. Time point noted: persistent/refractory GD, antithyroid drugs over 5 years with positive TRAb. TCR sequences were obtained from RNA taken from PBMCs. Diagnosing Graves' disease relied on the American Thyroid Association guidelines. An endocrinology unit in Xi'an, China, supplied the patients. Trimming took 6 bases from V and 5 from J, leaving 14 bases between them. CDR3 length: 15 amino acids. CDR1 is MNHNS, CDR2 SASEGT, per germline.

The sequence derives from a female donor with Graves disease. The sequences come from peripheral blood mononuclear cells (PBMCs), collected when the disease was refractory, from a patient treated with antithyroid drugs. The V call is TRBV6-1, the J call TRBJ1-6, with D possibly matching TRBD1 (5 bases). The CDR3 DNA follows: TGTGCCAGCAGCTCCAGGGACCTTGATAATTCACCCCTCCACTTT. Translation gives CASSSRDLDNSPLHF.